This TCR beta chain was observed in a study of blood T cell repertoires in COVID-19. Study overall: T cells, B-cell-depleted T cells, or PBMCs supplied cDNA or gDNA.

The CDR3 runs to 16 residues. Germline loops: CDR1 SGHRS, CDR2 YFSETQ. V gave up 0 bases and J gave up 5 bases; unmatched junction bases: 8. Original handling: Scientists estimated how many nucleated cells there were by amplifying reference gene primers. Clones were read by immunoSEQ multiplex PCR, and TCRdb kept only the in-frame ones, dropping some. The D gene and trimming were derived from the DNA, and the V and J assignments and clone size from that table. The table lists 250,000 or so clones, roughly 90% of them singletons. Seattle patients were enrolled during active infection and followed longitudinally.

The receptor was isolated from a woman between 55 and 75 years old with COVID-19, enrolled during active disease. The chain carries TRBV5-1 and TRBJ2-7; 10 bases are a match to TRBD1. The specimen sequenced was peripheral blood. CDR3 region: CASSLVTGTGDHEQYF. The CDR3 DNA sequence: TGCGCCAGCAGCTTGGTGACCGGGACAGGGGATCACGAGCAGTACTTC. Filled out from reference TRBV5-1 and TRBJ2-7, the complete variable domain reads KAGVTQTPRYLIKTRGQQVTLSCSPISGHRSVSWYQQTPGQGLQFLFEYFSETQRNKGNFPGRFSGRQFSNSRSEMNVSTLELGDSALYLCASSLVTGTGDHEQYFGPGTRLTVT.